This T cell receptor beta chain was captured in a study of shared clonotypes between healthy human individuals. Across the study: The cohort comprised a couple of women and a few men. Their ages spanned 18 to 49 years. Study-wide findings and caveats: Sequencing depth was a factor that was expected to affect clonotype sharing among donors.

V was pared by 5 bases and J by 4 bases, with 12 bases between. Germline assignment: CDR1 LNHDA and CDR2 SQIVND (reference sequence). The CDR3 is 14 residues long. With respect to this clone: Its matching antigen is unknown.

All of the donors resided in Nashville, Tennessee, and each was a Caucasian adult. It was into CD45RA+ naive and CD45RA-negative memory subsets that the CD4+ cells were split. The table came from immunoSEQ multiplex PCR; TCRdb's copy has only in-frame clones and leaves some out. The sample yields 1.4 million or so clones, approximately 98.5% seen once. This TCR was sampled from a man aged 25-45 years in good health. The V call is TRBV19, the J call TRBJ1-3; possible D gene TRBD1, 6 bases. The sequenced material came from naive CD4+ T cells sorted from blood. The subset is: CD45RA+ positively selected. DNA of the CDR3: TGTGCCAGTAGTCACCGGGACAAAGGAAACACCATATATTTT. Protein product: CASSHRDKGNTIYF.